The 25 T cell receptor beta chains below all came from one sample that was sequenced in a study of shared clonotypes between healthy human individuals. Sequenced by immunoSEQ multiplex PCR; TCRdb stores in-frame clones only, minus some. In the table there are millions of clones, around 96% of which are singletons. CD8 cells classed as naive were CD45RO-negative and positively selected for CCR7, excluding terminally differentiated effector memory CD45RA+ cells. Source material: naive CD8+ T cells sorted from blood. The receptors were sampled from a man aged 18-30 years in good health.

A few counts support this clone. The chain links TRBV5-1 to TRBJ2-7; TRBD1 might be the D (6 bases). The V and J ends lost 4 bases and 0 bases respectively, with 8 bases between them. Germline CDR1 reads SGHRS; CDR2 reads YFSETQ. This CDR3 region has 13 residues. CDR3 in amino acids: CASSMDSSYEQYF. As DNA, the CDR3 is TGCGCCAGCAGCATGGACAGCTCCTACGAGCAGTACTTC.

The gene calls are TRBV5-4 and TRBJ2-1; D might be TRBD1 or TRBD2, each matching 6 bases. In germline, CDR1 is SGHNT, CDR2 YYREEE (reference sequence). The ends were cut back, 1 base at V and 9 bases at J, with 8 bases in the middle. The CDR3 spans 12 residues. Here the CDR3 DNA reads TGTGCCAGCAGCTTGCGGGGGCCTGAGCAGTTCTTC. Its translation: CASSLRGPEQFF.

The CDR3 region is CASREQGLYNTEAFF. Written as DNA, the CDR3 is TGTGCCAGCAGGGAACAGGGGTTATACAACACTGAAGCTTTCTTT. This chain connects TRBV6-6 to TRBJ1-1; 7 bases align to TRBD1. The CDR3 runs to 15 residues. The germline V gene encodes CDR1 MNHNY and CDR2 SVGAGI (reference sequence). V was pared by 6 bases and J by 2 bases, with 9 bases of the junction left unmatched.

The chain carries TRBV7-9 and TRBJ1-1; TRBD1 is a possible D gene (6 bases). Germline CDR1 is SEHNR and CDR2 is FQNEAQ (reference sequence). V gave up 4 bases and J gave up 5 bases, with 11 bases separating them. The CDR3 spans 13 residues. CDR3 DNA: TGTGCCAGCAGCTCCGGGGGCGGAACTGAAGCTTTCTTT. It codes for CASSSGGGTEAFF.

V is TRBV9 and J is TRBJ1-1; tentatively, D is TRBD1 (5 bases). In germline, CDR1 is SGDLS, CDR2 YYNGEE. Between the trimmed V and J ends, which lost 4 bases and 0 bases, there was a span of 13 bases. The CDR3 is 15 residues long. CDR3 in DNA: TGTGCCAGCAGCCTTATAACAGGCTTGAACACTGAAGCTTTCTTT. Protein: CASSLITGLNTEAFF. The full variable domain, rest sourced from reference TRBV9 and TRBJ1-1, is DSGVTQTPKHLITATGQRVTLRCSPRSGDLSVYWYQQSLDQGLQFLIQYYNGEERAKGNILERFSAQQFPDLHSELNLSSLELGDSALYFCASSLITGLNTEAFFGQGTRLTVV.

A single count supports this clone. CDR3 bases: TGTGCCAGCCTCATGAGCACCGGGGAGCTGTTTTTT. Amino acids: CASLMSTGELFF. V usage is TRBV27 and J usage is TRBJ2-2, with D uncertain. The CDR3 consists of 12 residues. Germline V gives CDR1 MNHEY, CDR2 SMNVEV (reference sequence). With 8 bases removed from V and 4 bases from J, the gap between germline ends came to 8 bases.

The chain carries TRBV28 and TRBJ2-1; a possible D gene is TRBD2 (5 bases). The CDR3 is 14 residues long. Germline V gene sequence: CDR1 MDHEN, CDR2 SYDVKM. V was shortened by 2 bases and J by 2 bases, with 7 bases between the two germline ends. CDR3 sequence: CASSLTGTYNEQFF. The DNA for the CDR3 is TGTGCCAGCAGTTTAACGGGAACCTACAATGAGCAGTTCTTC.

The chain carries TRBV6-1 and TRBJ1-5; a weak D match, TRBD1 (5 bases). This CDR3 is built from 15 residues. Trimming removed 11 bases from V and 9 bases from J, with 26 bases in between. In germline, CDR1 is MNHNS, CDR2 SASEGT. The DNA of the CDR3 is TGTGCCGCGGACACCCTGGGCCGGGAAGAGGGGCCCCAGCATTTT. Amino acid sequence: CAADTLGREEGPQHF.

The chain joins TRBV28 to TRBJ2-5; possible D gene TRBD1, 5 bases. Germline CDR1 reads MDHEN; CDR2 reads SYDVKM. Trimming removed 6 bases from V and 4 bases from J, with 21 bases in between. The CDR3 runs 16 residues. The CDR3 coding sequence is TGTGCCAGCAGCCCTTCATTTCAGGGTGGGCGAGAGACCCAGTACTTC. This encodes CASSPSFQGGRETQYF.

This clone was detected once. CDR3 sequence reads: CASSSFMGPLGETQYF. DNA for the CDR3: TGTGCCAGCAGCTCATTCATGGGCCCCCTTGGAGAGACCCAGTACTTC. This chain uses TRBV5-4 with TRBJ2-5; D uncertain. CDR3 length equals 16 residues. Germline V CDR1 and CDR2: SGHNT, YYREEE (reference sequence). The germline V and J ends were trimmed by 3 bases and 4 bases, with 19 bases remaining between them.

As for this clone: Other nucleotide sequences in the sample specify the same CDR3. This chain links TRBV4-1 with TRBJ2-3; 11 nucleotides agree with TRBD2. Trimming took 4 bases from V and 3 from J; bases not matched to a gene: 3. Germline V gene sequence: CDR1 MGHRA, CDR2 YSYEKL. The CDR3 runs to 15 residues. The CDR3 coding sequence is TGCGCCAGCAGCCCTCCTAGCGGGGGGACAGATACGCAGTATTTT. Its protein is CASSPPSGGTDTQYF.

The V gene is TRBV19, the J gene TRBJ2-5, with D perhaps matching TRBD2 (5 bases). Germline assignment: CDR1 LNHDA and CDR2 SQIVND (reference sequence). This CDR3 spans 14 amino acids. The ends were cut back, 2 bases at V and 6 bases at J, with 13 bases in the middle. The CDR3 DNA reads as TGTGCCAGTAGTATATCGGCTAGCCTCCAGACCCAGTACTTC. Protein sequence: CASSISASLQTQYF.

This chain connects TRBV7-9 to TRBJ2-1; D unresolved. The CDR3 extends over 15 amino acids. Per germline, CDR1 SEHNR and CDR2 FQNEAQ (reference sequence). Trimming removed 2 bases at V and 5 bases at J, with 13 bases between. The CDR3 is CASSLPEVRDNEQFF. CDR3 nucleotides: TGTGCCAGCAGCTTACCCGAAGTGAGAGACAATGAGCAGTTCTTC.

The gene calls are TRBV19 and TRBJ2-7; possible D gene TRBD1, 5 bases. V lost 0 bases and J lost 0, with 12 bases in between. Germline V gene lookup returns CDR1 LNHDA and CDR2 SQIVND (reference sequence). CDR3 size: 16 residues. In DNA, the CDR3 is TGTGCCAGTAGTATAGATGGCAGGGTTGGCTCCTACGAGCAGTACTTC. This sequence encodes CASSIDGRVGSYEQYF.

The rearrangement links TRBV2 to TRBJ2-2; D is possibly TRBD1 (5 bases). Trimming took off 4 bases at V and 0 bases at J, with 15 bases between the two ends. The CDR3 runs 17 residues. Germline V gene lookup returns CDR1 SNHLY and CDR2 FYNNEI. CDR3 bases: TGTGCCAGCAGTGTTCCTCCGACAGAACCGAACACCGGGGAGCTGTTTTTT. This gives the protein CASSVPPTEPNTGELFF.

The chain recombines TRBV6-1 with TRBJ2-1; D not resolved. The CDR3 totals 16 residues. Per the germline V gene, CDR1 is MNHNS and CDR2 is SASEGT. V lost 2 bases and J lost 4, with 15 bases in between. The CDR3 sequence is CASSEFFRDGYNEQFF. CDR3 nucleotide sequence: TGTGCCAGCAGTGAATTTTTCCGAGACGGATACAATGAGCAGTTCTTC.

This clone was detected once. The chain uses TRBV6-1 and TRBJ1-5; perhaps TRBD1 as D (5 bases). The CDR3 has 16 amino acids. V gave up 3 bases and J gave up 1 base, with 13 bases separating them. CDR1 and CDR2 from the germline V gene are MNHNS and SASEGT. The CDR3 DNA reads as TGTGCCAGCAGTGACCCAGGGTTTGGGAGCAATCAGCCCCAGCATTTT. This codes for CASSDPGFGSNQPQHF.

This chain uses TRBV19 with TRBJ1-5; 10 bases agree with TRBD1. The V gene end was trimmed by 11 bases and the J gene end by 3 bases; junction bases not matched to a gene: 4. CDR3 length: 13 residues. CDR1 is LNHDA and CDR2 is SQIVND in the germline V gene (reference sequence). CDR3 residues: CAGGQGNNQPQHF. The CDR3 region has the DNA TGTGCCGGGGGACAGGGGAACAATCAGCCCCAGCATTTT.

This rearrangement joins TRBV30 to TRBJ2-7; 10 bases fit TRBD1. V gave up 2 bases and J gave up 9 bases; unmatched junction bases: 10. The CDR3 contains 14 residues. Germline V gene lookup returns CDR1 GTSNPN and CDR2 SVGIG (reference sequence). The CDR3 coding sequence is TGTGCCTGGAGTCCGGGACAGGGGTTTTATGTGCAGTACTTC. Amino acid sequence: CAWSPGQGFYVQYF.

The J gene is TRBJ1-1, the V gene TRBV6-5; D gene unclear. The CDR3 has 14 amino acids. The germline V and J ends were trimmed by 0 bases and 6 bases, with 11 bases remaining between them. Germline values: CDR1 MNHEY, CDR2 SVGAGI. The chain's CDR3 is CASSYSPGGSEAFF. CDR3 nucleotide sequence: TGTGCCAGCAGTTACTCTCCGGGAGGGTCTGAAGCTTTCTTT.

The chain links TRBV6-6 to TRBJ1-2; 7 bases map to TRBD1. Germline V gene sequence: CDR1 MNHNY, CDR2 SVGAGI (reference sequence). V lost 5 bases to trimming and J lost 4 bases; unmatched junction nucleotides: 1. The CDR3 loop spans 12 amino acids. The CDR3 DNA sequence: TGTGCCAGCAGTCGGGACAGCTATGGCTACACCTTC. Its translation: CASSRDSYGYTF.

This chain joins TRBV12-5 and TRBJ2-1, with 12 bases identical to TRBD2. The germline gives CDR1 LGHNT, CDR2 FRNRAP. CDR3 length: 16 residues. V was clipped by 6 bases and J by 4 bases; unmatched bases: 7. The CDR3 region is CASGTTSGGPYNEQFF. The CDR3 DNA is TGTGCTAGTGGAACGACTAGCGGGGGCCCTTACAATGAGCAGTTCTTC.

In nucleotides, the CDR3 is TGTGCCAGCAGCTCCGCGGGCGGGTGGTACAATGAGCAGTTCTTC. This translates into CASSSAGGWYNEQFF. The chain recombines TRBV7-2 with TRBJ2-1; maybe TRBD2 (5 bases). This CDR3 comprises 15 residues. Trimming cost V 4 bases and J 4 bases, with 14 bases left between them. CDR1 and CDR2 (germline): SGHTA, FQGNSA.

This clone was found a few times. The gene calls are TRBV27 and TRBJ2-4; tentatively, D is TRBD2 (5 bases). Germline CDR1 and CDR2: MNHEY and SMNVEV (reference sequence). This CDR3 contains 13 residues. Trimming removed 8 bases from V and 0 bases from J, with 8 bases in between. The CDR3 bases are TGTGCCAGCGGGGAGCTAGCCAAAAACATTCAGTACTTC. This gives the protein CASGELAKNIQYF.

J is TRBJ2-7 and V is TRBV6-1; D unresolved. The V gene lost 3 bases and the J gene lost 2 bases, with 8 bases spanning the gap. The germline gives CDR1 MNHNS, CDR2 SASEGT. The CDR3 spans 13 residues. The CDR3 spells CASSDSPPYEQYF. DNA for the CDR3: TGTGCCAGCAGTGACTCGCCTCCCTACGAGCAGTACTTC.